Below, 2 T cell receptor beta chains from the same sample are listed, as sequenced in a study of CD8 T cells in Susac syndrome. With random hexamers, about 0.45 to 1 ug RNA was reverse transcribed. TCRdb fed the immunoSEQ multiplex PCR reads into MiXCR, producing one record per CDR3 protein. The sample includes over 100,000 distinct CDR3 sequences, around 96% of them seen just once. Sequenced: CD4+ T cells from PBMCs. These TCRs come from a human donor with Susac syndrome.

This clonotype was observed a single time. The J gene is TRBJ2-2, the V gene TRBV5-4, with 8 bases identical to TRBD2. The CDR3 loop spans 16 amino acids. In germline, CDR1 is SGHNT, CDR2 YYREEE (reference sequence). V shed 4 bases and J 6 bases; nucleotides not matched to a gene: 11. The CDR3 bases are TGTGCCAGCAGCCCCACCGGGACTAGGGGCCCCGGGGAGCTGTTTTTT. Translation: CASSPTGTRGPGELFF.

The chain has TRBV28 and TRBJ2-5; a weak D match, TRBD2 (5 bases). Germline V gene sequence: CDR1 MDHEN, CDR2 SYDVKM. The CDR3 contains 13 residues. Trimming left V 3 bases short and J 5 bases short, with 10 bases between. CDR3 nucleotides: TGTGCCAGCAGTTTCGGGGTTATGGAGACCCAGTACTTC. Translation gives CASSFGVMETQYF.